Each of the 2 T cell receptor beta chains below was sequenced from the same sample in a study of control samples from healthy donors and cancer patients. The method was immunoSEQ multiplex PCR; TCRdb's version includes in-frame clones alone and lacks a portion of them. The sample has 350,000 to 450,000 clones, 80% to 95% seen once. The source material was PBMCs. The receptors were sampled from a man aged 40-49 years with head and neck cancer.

This CDR3 is CASSISGQLNNSPLHF. The CDR3 DNA follows: TGTGCCAGTAGTATATCGGGCCAGCTAAATAATTCACCCCTCCACTTT. The chain employs TRBV19 and TRBJ1-6, with no clear D. V lost 2 bases and J 5 bases, leaving 13 bases between the germline ends. The germline gives CDR1 LNHDA, CDR2 SQIVND (reference sequence). The CDR3 is 16 amino acids.

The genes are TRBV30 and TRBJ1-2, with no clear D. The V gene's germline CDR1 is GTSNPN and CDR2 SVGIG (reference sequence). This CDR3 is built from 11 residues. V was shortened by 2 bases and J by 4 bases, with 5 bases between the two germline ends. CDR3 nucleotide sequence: TGTGCCTGGAGTCCCAGCTATGGCTACACCTTC. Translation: CAWSPSYGYTF.